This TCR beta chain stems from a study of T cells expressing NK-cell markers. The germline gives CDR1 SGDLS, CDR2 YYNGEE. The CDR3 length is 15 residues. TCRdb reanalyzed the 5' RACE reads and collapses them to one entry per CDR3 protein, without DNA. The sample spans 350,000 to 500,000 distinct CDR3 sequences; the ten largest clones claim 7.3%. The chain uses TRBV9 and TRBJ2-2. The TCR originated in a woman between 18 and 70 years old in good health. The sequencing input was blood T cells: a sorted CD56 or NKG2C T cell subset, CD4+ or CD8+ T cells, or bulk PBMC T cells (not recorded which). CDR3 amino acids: CASSGNREHRGAVFF.